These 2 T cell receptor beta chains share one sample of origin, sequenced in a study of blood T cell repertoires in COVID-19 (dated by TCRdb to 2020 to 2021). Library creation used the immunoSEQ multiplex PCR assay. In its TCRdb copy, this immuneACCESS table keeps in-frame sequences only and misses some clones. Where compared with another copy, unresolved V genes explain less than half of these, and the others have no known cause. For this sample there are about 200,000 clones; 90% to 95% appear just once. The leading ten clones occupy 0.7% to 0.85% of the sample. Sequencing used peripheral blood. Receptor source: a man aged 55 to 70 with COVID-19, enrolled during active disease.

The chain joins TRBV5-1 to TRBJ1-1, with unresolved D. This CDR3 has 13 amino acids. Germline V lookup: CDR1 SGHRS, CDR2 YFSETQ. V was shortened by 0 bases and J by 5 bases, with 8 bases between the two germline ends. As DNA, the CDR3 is TGCGCCAGCAGCTTGGACGGTGTGACTGAAGCTTTCTTT. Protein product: CASSLDGVTEAFF. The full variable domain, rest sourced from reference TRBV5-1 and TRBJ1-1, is KAGVTQTPRYLIKTRGQQVTLSCSPISGHRSVSWYQQTPGQGLQFLFEYFSETQRNKGNFPGRFSGRQFSNSRSEMNVSTLELGDSALYLCASSLDGVTEAFFGQGTRLTVV.

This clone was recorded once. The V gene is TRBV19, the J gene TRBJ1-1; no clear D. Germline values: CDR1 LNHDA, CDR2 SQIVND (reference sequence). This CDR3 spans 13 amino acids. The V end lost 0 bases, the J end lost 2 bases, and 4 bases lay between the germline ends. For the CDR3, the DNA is TGTGCCAGTAGTATAGAGACTAACACTGAAGCTTTCTTT. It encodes CASSIETNTEAFF.